These 6 T cell receptor beta chains were sequenced from one sample in a study of somatic mutations in cytotoxic T cells in rheumatoid arthritis. Clones were sequenced by immunoSEQ multiplex PCR, and TCRdb holds only the in-frame ones, with some missing. The profile shows more than 15,000 clones, around 67% of them singletons. The sequenced material came from CD8+ T cells sorted from blood. The receptor set was obtained from a woman aged 60 to 75 in good health.

V and J are TRBV7-2 and TRBJ1-1; D uncertain. Germline V lookup: CDR1 SGHTA, CDR2 FQGNSA. The V end was cut by 0 bases, the J end by 3 bases, with 8 bases between. The CDR3 sequence is 14 residues long. CDR3 sequence: CASSLAGVYTEAFF. In DNA form, the CDR3 reads TGTGCCAGCAGCTTAGCTGGGGTTTACACTGAAGCTTTCTTT.

This clone appeared a few times. This chain joins TRBV4-1 and TRBJ1-1, with a possible D match to TRBD1 (5 bases). V gave up 7 bases and J gave up 7 bases, with 22 bases separating them. The germline V gene encodes CDR1 MGHRA and CDR2 YSYEKL. CDR3 length: 15 amino acids. CDR3 region: CASTHVWTNDDEAFF. The CDR3 DNA reads TGCGCCAGCACCCACGTATGGACAAATGATGATGAAGCTTTCTTT.

In its sample, this clone was seen once. The chain employs TRBV6-5 and TRBJ2-1, with 9 bases identical to TRBD2. Germline CDR1 and CDR2: MNHEY and SVGAGI. CDR3 length: 16 residues. V lost 2 bases and J lost 5; bases outside the gene matches: 7. The CDR3 coding sequence is TGTGCCAGCAGTTACCCCGAAGCGGGAGGCCACAATGAGCAGTTCTTC. Residues: CASSYPEAGGHNEQFF.

The V call is TRBV4-1, the J call TRBJ2-7; 7 bases are shared with TRBD2. The V gene's germline CDR1 is MGHRA and CDR2 YSYEKL. V lost 1 base to trimming and J lost 1 base; unmatched junction nucleotides: 7. The CDR3 sequence is 16 residues long. The CDR3 reads CASSQVEGGPSYEQYF. The CDR3 DNA is TGCGCCAGCAGCCAAGTTGAGGGAGGGCCTTCCTACGAGCAGTACTTC.

This clone appeared a single time. The chain recombines TRBV7-9 with TRBJ2-5, with TRBD2 matching over 9 bases. With 5 bases clipped from V and 5 bases from J, the junction kept 9 bases outside the gene matches. The CDR3 has 15 amino acids. From germline, CDR1 is SEHNR and CDR2 FQNEAQ (reference sequence). CDR3 sequence reads: CASSRTLAGRETQYF. CDR3 bases: TGTGCCAGCAGCCGCACCCTAGCGGGAAGGGAGACCCAGTACTTC.

J is TRBJ2-7 and V is TRBV5-6; 9 bases agree with TRBD2. CDR1 and CDR2 (germline): SGHDT, YYEEEE. This CDR3 has 15 residues. The J segment lost 3 bases and the V segment lost 5 bases, leaving 9 bases of the junction unmatched. The CDR3: CASRYAGGSGYEQYF. CDR3 DNA sequence: TGTGCCAGCAGATACGCGGGGGGGAGTGGCTACGAGCAGTACTTC.